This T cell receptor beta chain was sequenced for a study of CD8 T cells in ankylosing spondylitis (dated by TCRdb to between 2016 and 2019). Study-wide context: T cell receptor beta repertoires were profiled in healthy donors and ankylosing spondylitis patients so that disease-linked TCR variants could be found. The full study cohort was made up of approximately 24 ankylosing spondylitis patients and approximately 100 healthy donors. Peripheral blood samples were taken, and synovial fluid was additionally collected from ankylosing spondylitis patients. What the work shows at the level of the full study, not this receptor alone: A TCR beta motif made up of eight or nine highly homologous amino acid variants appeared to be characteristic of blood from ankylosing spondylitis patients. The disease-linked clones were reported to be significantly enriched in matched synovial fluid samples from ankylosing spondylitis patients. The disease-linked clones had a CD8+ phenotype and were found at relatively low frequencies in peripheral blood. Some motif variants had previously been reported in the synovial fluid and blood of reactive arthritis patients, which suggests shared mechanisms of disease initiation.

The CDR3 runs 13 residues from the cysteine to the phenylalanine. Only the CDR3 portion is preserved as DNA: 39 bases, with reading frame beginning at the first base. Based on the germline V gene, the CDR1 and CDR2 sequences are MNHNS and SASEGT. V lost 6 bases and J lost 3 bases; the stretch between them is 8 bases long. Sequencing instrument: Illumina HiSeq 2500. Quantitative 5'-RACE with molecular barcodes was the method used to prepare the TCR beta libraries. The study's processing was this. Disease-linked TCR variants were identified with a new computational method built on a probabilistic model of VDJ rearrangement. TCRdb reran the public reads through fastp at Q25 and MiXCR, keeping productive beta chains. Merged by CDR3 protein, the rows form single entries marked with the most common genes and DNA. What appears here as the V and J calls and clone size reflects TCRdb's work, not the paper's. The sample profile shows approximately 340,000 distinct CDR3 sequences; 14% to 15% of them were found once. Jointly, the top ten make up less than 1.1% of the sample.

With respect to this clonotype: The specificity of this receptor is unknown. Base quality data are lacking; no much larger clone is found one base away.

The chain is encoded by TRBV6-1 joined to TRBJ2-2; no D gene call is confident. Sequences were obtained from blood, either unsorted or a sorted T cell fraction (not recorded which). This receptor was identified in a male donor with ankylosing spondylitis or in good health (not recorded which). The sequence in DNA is TGTGCCAGCAGCGAAACCTACACCGGGGAGCTGTTTTTT. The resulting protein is CASSETYTGELFF.